This T cell receptor beta chain came from a study of blood T cell repertoires in COVID-19. Original handling: How many nucleated cells were present was estimated from reference gene primer amplification. Generated by immunoSEQ multiplex PCR, the TCRdb table keeps only in-frame clones and is missing some. V, J and clone size were drawn from that table, and D and trimming were deduced from the DNA. The sample shows 180,000 or so clones, around 85% of them seen only once. The TCR was taken from a woman older than 75 with acute or convalescent COVID-19. The sample consisted of peripheral blood.

CDR3 DNA: TGTGCCAGCAGCTTGGGGCCCCATTCACCCCTCCACTTT. Its protein product is CASSLGPHSPLHF. The chain uses TRBV7-2 and TRBJ1-6; weak D call: TRBD1 (5 bases). Germline loops: CDR1 SGHTA, CDR2 FQGNSA. This CDR3 is 13 amino acids long. Deletions cut 3 bases from V and 8 bases from J, with 8 bases between.